The 29 T cell receptor beta chains presented below share a single source sample, sequenced in a study of glioma-infiltrating T cells after dendritic cell vaccination. Sample time point: after dendritic cell vaccination, including at tumor progression/relapse. Sequencing was performed with immunoSEQ multiplex PCR; in TCRdb, only in-frame clones are kept and a portion is missing. The data contain 99,000 or so clones, nearly 90% of them singletons. The sample in question was blood, obtained after dendritic cell vaccination. These receptors came from a human donor with glioblastoma.

The chain is built from TRBV7-2 and TRBJ1-2; 9 bases match TRBD1. Germline assignment: CDR1 SGHTA and CDR2 FQGNSA. The CDR3 runs 14 residues. Trimming took 5 bases from V and 6 from J; bases not matched to a gene: 7. CDR3 in amino acids: CASSQGQGLNGYTF. CDR3 sequence (DNA): TGTGCCAGCAGCCAAGGACAGGGGTTAAATGGCTACACCTTC.

The V gene is TRBV21-1, the J gene TRBJ2-1; no check of the table's D call, TRBD1, against the DNA was made. TRBV21-1 is a recognized pseudogene. CDR3 length: 16 residues. CDR3 sequence reads: CASTGQILLSYNEQFF. Here the CDR3 DNA reads TGTGCCAGCACTGGACAGATCCTCCTTTCCTACAATGAGCAGTTCTTC.

The gene calls are TRBV11-2 and TRBJ2-1; TRBD2 agrees at 11 bases. The CDR3 runs 16 residues. V lost 1 base to trimming and J lost 6 bases; unmatched junction nucleotides: 5. Germline CDR1 reads SGHAT; CDR2 reads FQNNGV. The CDR3 is CASSLVAGGPSNEQFF. The CDR3 DNA follows: TGTGCCAGCAGCTTAGTAGCGGGGGGGCCTAGCAATGAGCAGTTCTTC.

V gene TRBV27 combines with J gene TRBJ2-7; 13 bases line up with TRBD2. The ends lost 6 bases at V and 8 bases at J; junction bases unmatched: 10. The germline V gene has CDR1 MNHEY and CDR2 SMNVEV (reference sequence). The CDR3 is 15 amino acids. CDR3 sequence reads: CASSPGLAGAEQQYF. DNA of the CDR3: TGTGCCAGCAGCCCCGGACTAGCGGGAGCGGAACAGCAGTACTTC.

V is TRBV2 and J is TRBJ2-5; D may be TRBD2 (5 bases). The CDR3 is 14 residues long. Trimming removed 7 bases at V and 5 bases at J, with 17 bases between. Germline CDR1 and CDR2: SNHLY and FYNNEI. The CDR3 spells CASIPRPSGETQYF. As DNA, the CDR3 is TGTGCCAGCATTCCTAGGCCTTCGGGGGAGACCCAGTACTTC.

As regards this clone: The junction does not match germline at one end; this may be a read error. The same CDR3 arises from other DNA sequences in this sample as well. The rearrangement uses TRBV2 and TRBJ1-6; D not certain. The germline V gene encodes CDR1 SNHLY and CDR2 FYNNEI. The CDR3 sequence is 13 residues long. The CDR3 DNA is TGTGCCAGCAATGTACAATTAAATTCCCCCCTCCACTTT. It specifies CASNVQLNSPLHF.

The chain has TRBV16 and TRBJ1-5, with D possibly being TRBD1 (6 bases). The V gene's germline CDR1 is KGHSY and CDR2 FQNENV. V was shortened by 5 bases and J by 0 bases, with 17 bases between the two germline ends. This CDR3 has 17 residues. The DNA for the CDR3 is TGTGCCAGCAGCAAAAGGGCAGGGGTTTATAGCAATCAGCCCCAGCATTTT. It codes for CASSKRAGVYSNQPQHF.

The chain joins TRBV6-1 to TRBJ1-5; unclear D gene. The CDR3 totals 14 residues. Germline values: CDR1 MNHNS, CDR2 SASEGT. V was clipped by 2 bases and J by 3 bases, with 8 bases between them. The CDR3: CASSERTVNQPQHF. The CDR3 DNA follows: TGTGCCAGCAGTGAACGCACAGTCAATCAGCCCCAGCATTTT.

The rearrangement links TRBV10-3 to TRBJ1-2; 10 nucleotides match TRBD1. V lost 0 bases to trimming and J lost 5 bases; unmatched junction nucleotides: 3. CDR1 and CDR2 from the germline V gene are ENHRY and SYGVKD. CDR3 length equals 15 residues. The DNA of the CDR3 is TGTGCCATCAGTGAGTCGCGACAGGGGGCTTATGGCTACACCTTC. Its protein product is CAISESRQGAYGYTF.

The V and J genes are TRBV12-2 and TRBJ2-7; the listed D gene, TRBD1, was not tested against the DNA. TRBV12-2 represents a pseudogene. The CDR3 has 17 amino acids. The CDR3 protein is CASRLGFRQGEPYEQYF. The CDR3 DNA reads TGTGCAAGTCGCTTAGGTTTCCGACAGGGGGAACCCTACGAGCAGTACTTC.

This chain joins TRBV6-1 and TRBJ1-2; D may be TRBD1 (6 bases). Trimming pared 7 bases from V and 5 bases from J, leaving 20 bases between. The CDR3 has 15 residues. The germline gives CDR1 MNHNS, CDR2 SASEGT. The CDR3 sequence is CASNLREVGGYGYTF. The DNA of the CDR3 is TGTGCCAGCAATTTACGGGAGGTAGGGGGTTATGGCTACACCTTC.

The CDR3 loop reads CASSTTAANTGELFF. The DNA for the CDR3 is TGTGCCAGCAGTACGACAGCCGCGAACACCGGGGAGCTGTTTTTT. The chain employs TRBV6-5 and TRBJ2-2, with a tentative D call TRBD1 (5 bases). CDR3 length: 15 residues. CDR1 and CDR2 from the germline V gene are MNHEY and SVGAGI. V dropped 5 bases and J dropped 0 bases, with 10 bases sitting between them.

The chain combines TRBV5-4 with TRBJ1-6, with TRBD1 as a possible D gene (6 bases). Trimming left V 0 bases short and J 8 bases short, with 9 bases between. The germline CDR1 and CDR2 sequences are SGHNT and YYREEE (reference sequence). There are 14 residues in the CDR3. The CDR3 region is CASSLGDTYSPLHF. CDR3 bases: TGTGCCAGCAGCTTGGGGGACACCTATTCACCCCTCCACTTT.

This chain links TRBV13 with TRBJ2-1; unclear D gene. V lost 1 base, J lost 0 bases, and 13 bases lay in between. This CDR3 comprises 17 residues. Germline CDR1 and CDR2: PRHDT and FYEKMQ (reference sequence). CDR3: CASSLEVSVHSYNEQFF. The CDR3 DNA reads TGTGCCAGCAGCTTAGAAGTGTCGGTTCACTCCTACAATGAGCAGTTCTTC.

This chain links TRBV7-9 with TRBJ1-1; D ambiguous. Between the trimmed V and J ends, which lost 4 bases and 1 base, there was a span of 7 bases. The germline V gene has CDR1 SEHNR and CDR2 FQNEAQ (reference sequence). The CDR3 covers 13 residues. In DNA, the CDR3 is TGTGCCAGCAGCTGGGCAGCGAACACTGAAGCTTTCTTT. Its translation: CASSWAANTEAFF.

V usage is TRBV12-5 and J usage is TRBJ1-1, with 9 bases matching TRBD1. V lost 6 bases to trimming and J lost 0 bases; unmatched junction nucleotides: 14. Germline CDR1 LGHNT, CDR2 FRNRAP. The CDR3 consists of 18 residues. The CDR3 is CASGPGRGQGDLNTEAFF. The DNA for the CDR3 is TGTGCTAGTGGCCCTGGTCGGGGACAGGGAGACTTGAACACTGAAGCTTTCTTT.

The genes are TRBV2 and TRBJ2-3, with 12 bases identical to TRBD2. With V trimmed by 7 bases and J by 4 bases, 3 bases remained unmatched. Germline V gene sequence: CDR1 SNHLY, CDR2 FYNNEI. The CDR3 runs to 14 residues. CDR3 residues: CASNLAGGPDTQYF. DNA for the CDR3: TGTGCCAGCAACCTAGCGGGGGGGCCAGATACGCAGTATTTT.

The chain has TRBV6-5 and TRBJ1-2; 8 bases are a match to TRBD1. Germline trimming cut 6 bases from V and 4 bases from J; bases unmatched to any gene: 4. The CDR3 consists of 13 residues. The germline V gene has CDR1 MNHEY and CDR2 SVGAGI. CDR3 protein: CASRSDRVYGYTF. The CDR3 DNA is TGTGCCAGCAGATCGGACAGGGTCTATGGCTACACCTTC.

The chain uses TRBV7-2 and TRBJ1-1; 8 positions match TRBD1. Germline CDR1 and CDR2: SGHTA and FQGNSA. The CDR3 consists of 15 residues. V lost 2 bases to trimming and J lost 3 bases; unmatched junction nucleotides: 5. The CDR3 DNA is TGTGCCAGCAGCTTAAAGTGGACAGGGTACACTGAAGCTTTCTTT. Translating gives CASSLKWTGYTEAFF.

DNA of the CDR3: TGCGCCAGCAGCGGTGGGACTAGCGGGGGGGGAGATACGCAGTATTTT. Translated: CASSGGTSGGGDTQYF. The rearrangement links TRBV5-1 to TRBJ2-3; TRBD2 matches 16 bases. V dropped 4 bases and J dropped 5; count of bases not matched to a gene: 4. Germline V gene data show CDR1 as SGHRS and CDR2 as YFSETQ. This CDR3 spans 16 amino acids.

The chain couples TRBV9 to TRBJ2-7, with 7 bases identical to TRBD1. This CDR3 has 15 amino acids. Germline trimming cut 2 bases from V and 1 base from J; bases unmatched to any gene: 6. Germline V lookup: CDR1 SGDLS, CDR2 YYNGEE. The CDR3 DNA reads as TGTGCCAGCAGCGTCCTTCGGGACAGATCCTACGAGCAGTACTTC. Translation gives CASSVLRDRSYEQYF.

The V call is TRBV30, the J call TRBJ1-3, with 8 bases matching TRBD1. Germline V gene lookup returns CDR1 GTSNPN and CDR2 SVGIG (reference sequence). Trimming took 5 bases from V and 2 from J; bases not matched to a gene: 5. This CDR3 is 14 amino acids long. The CDR3 loop reads CAWGDRLPGNTIYF. For the CDR3, the DNA is TGTGCCTGGGGGGACAGGCTCCCTGGAAACACCATATATTTT.

This sequence joins TRBV28 and TRBJ2-1; TRBD1 is a possible D gene (6 bases). CDR3 length: 13 residues. Germline CDR1 and CDR2: MDHEN and SYDVKM. Trimming pared 2 bases from V and 10 bases from J, leaving 12 bases between. The CDR3 DNA reads TGTGCCAGCAGTTTAGAGGGCAGGGGAGAGCAGTTCTTC. It specifies CASSLEGRGEQFF.

The genes are TRBV7-8 and TRBJ1-5; a possible D gene is TRBD1 (5 bases). The CDR3 has 16 residues. The V and J ends lost 5 bases and 3 bases respectively, with 17 bases between them. Germline-derived CDR1 and CDR2 are SGHVS and FQNEAQ. The CDR3 region is CASSQGRQNPNQPQHF. The CDR3 DNA sequence: TGTGCCAGCAGCCAAGGCCGACAGAACCCCAATCAGCCCCAGCATTTT.

The chain links TRBV6-5 to TRBJ2-7; 11 nucleotides agree with TRBD1. This CDR3 has 14 residues. In germline, CDR1 is MNHEY, CDR2 SVGAGI. Trimming took 6 bases from V and 5 from J; bases not matched to a gene: 6. CDR3: CASSGGQGADEQYF. The CDR3 coding sequence is TGTGCCAGCAGCGGCGGACAGGGGGCCGACGAGCAGTACTTC.

This clone was counted between two and nine times. This sequence joins TRBV5-1 and TRBJ1-6; TRBD1 is a possible D gene (6 bases). Looked up from germline, CDR1 is SGHRS and CDR2 is YFSETQ. CDR3 length: 16 residues. The ends were cut back, 5 bases at V and 2 bases at J, with 14 bases in the middle. CDR3 region: CASSKDRWTYNSPLHF. CDR3 DNA: TGCGCCAGCAGTAAGGACAGATGGACCTATAATTCACCCCTCCACTTT.

The CDR3 is CSVGQGAWQFF. In DNA, the CDR3 is TGCAGCGTGGGACAGGGGGCATGGCAGTTCTTC. The V gene is TRBV29-1, the J gene TRBJ2-1; 12 positions match TRBD1. The CDR3 spans 11 residues. Germline CDR1 is SQVTM and CDR2 is ANQGSEA. Trimming took 6 bases from V and 12 from J; bases not matched to a gene: 3.

This chain links TRBV11-3 with TRBJ2-3, with D possibly TRBD1 on 5 matching bases. Germline V lookup: CDR1 SGHNT, CDR2 YENEEA. The CDR3 sequence is 14 residues long. Trimming pared 7 bases from V and 2 bases from J, leaving 13 bases between. Written as DNA, the CDR3 is TGTGCCAGCAAGACAGCGTCAACCACAGATACGCAGTATTTT. It yields the protein CASKTASTTDTQYF.

V usage is TRBV5-1 and J usage is TRBJ2-7; perhaps TRBD2 as D (6 bases). The CDR3 loop spans 14 amino acids. CDR1 is SGHRS and CDR2 is YFSETQ in the germline V gene. The ends were cut back, 1 base at V and 3 bases at J, with 11 bases in the middle. The chain's CDR3 is CASSLNGRNYEQYF. The CDR3 nucleotides are TGCGCCAGCAGCTTGAACGGGAGAAACTACGAGCAGTACTTC.